This T cell receptor (beta chain) was sequenced during a study of T cell responses to AZD1222 COVID-19 vaccine. Overall study findings and caveats: Clonal diversity was possibly underestimated, and the donors were mostly white British, with more females. Baseline serology detected seropositivity in only six or seven AZD1222 recipients. The CD4 TCRs associated with vaccination extended across spike and predominated at 160-218 and 743-854.

The data were produced by immunoSEQ multiplex PCR, yet TCRdb's version contains in-frame clones alone and is incomplete. The sample gives some 150,000 clones, more than 70% of which show up once; 2% to 2.5% is in the top ten. About this clone: Its antigen is as yet unknown.

CDR1 MDHEN and CDR2 SYDVKM come from the germline V gene. Trimming removed 9 bases from V and 2 bases from J, with 13 bases in between. The CDR3 consists of 13 residues. The sequence came from an adult in good health. This chain connects TRBV28 to TRBJ2-5; possibly TRBD2 for D (7 bases). Specimen: peripheral blood, collected on day 0 of AZD1222 vaccination. CDR3 protein: CASIGGGQETQYF. CDR3 nucleotides: TGTGCCAGTATAGGGGGGGGTCAAGAGACCCAGTACTTC.